This T cell receptor beta chain was observed in a study of T cell clones after liver transplantation. Study-wide context: Draws occurred before transplant, before withdrawal, and after complete or failed withdrawal.

The repertoire was sequenced with immunoSEQ multiplex PCR; TCRdb's copy has only in-frame clones and lacks some. Here the sample spans about 80,000 clones, roughly 80% being singletons. The TCR comes from a human patient who received a liver transplant. Some T cells could come from the graft donor. Specimen: CD4+ T cells from blood, collected approximately 45 months after liver transplant.

CDR3 sequence: CASSIPPGRGGYNEQFF. In nucleotides, the CDR3 is TGTGCCAGTAGTATCCCCCCAGGCAGGGGGGGATACAATGAGCAGTTCTTC. This sequence joins TRBV19 and TRBJ2-1; D may be TRBD1 or TRBD2 (7 bases each). V shed 3 bases and J shed 4 bases, with 19 bases lying between them. CDR3 size: 17 residues. Germline-derived CDR1 and CDR2 are LNHDA and SQIVND (reference sequence).